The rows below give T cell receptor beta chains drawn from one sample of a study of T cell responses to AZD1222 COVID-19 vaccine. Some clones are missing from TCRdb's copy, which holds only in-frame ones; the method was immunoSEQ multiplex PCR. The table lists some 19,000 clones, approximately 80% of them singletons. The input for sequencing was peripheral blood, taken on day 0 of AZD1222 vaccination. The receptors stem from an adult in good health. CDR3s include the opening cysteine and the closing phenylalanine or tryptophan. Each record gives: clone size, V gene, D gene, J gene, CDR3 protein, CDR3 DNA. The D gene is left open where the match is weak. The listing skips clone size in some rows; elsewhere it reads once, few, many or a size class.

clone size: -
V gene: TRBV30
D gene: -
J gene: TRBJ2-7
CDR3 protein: CAWSHRTQRTGGDEQYF
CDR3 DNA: TGTGCCTGGAGTCACCGGACCCAACGGACCGGAGGGGACGAGCAGTACTTC

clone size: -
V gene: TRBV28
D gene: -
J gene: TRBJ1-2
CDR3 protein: CASRPPWSQIYGYTF
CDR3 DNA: TGTGCCAGCAGGCCCCCGTGGTCCCAGATCTATGGCTACACCTTC

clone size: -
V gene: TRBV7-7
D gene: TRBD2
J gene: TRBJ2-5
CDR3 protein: CASSSGTVSSGTQYF
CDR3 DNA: TGTGCCAGCAGCAGCGGGACGGTCTCGTCAGGGACCCAGTACTTC

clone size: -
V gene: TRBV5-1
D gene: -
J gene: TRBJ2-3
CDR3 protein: CASSPDENTDTQYF
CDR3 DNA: TGCGCCAGCAGCCCGGACGAGAACACAGATACGCAGTATTTT

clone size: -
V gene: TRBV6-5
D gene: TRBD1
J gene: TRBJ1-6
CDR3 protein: CASRTGQGWSPLHF
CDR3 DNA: TGTGCCAGCAGGACGGGACAGGGTTGGTCACCCCTCCACTTT

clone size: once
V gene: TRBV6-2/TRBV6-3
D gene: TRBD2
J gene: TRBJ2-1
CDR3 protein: CASSPLELAAYNEQFF
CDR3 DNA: TGTGCCAGCAGTCCCCTAGAGCTAGCGGCCTACAATGAGCAGTTCTTC

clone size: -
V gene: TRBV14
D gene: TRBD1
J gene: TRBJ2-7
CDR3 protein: CASSRPRTGEFLGEQYF
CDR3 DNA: TGTGCCAGCAGCCGCCCAAGGACAGGGGAATTCCTCGGCGAGCAGTACTTC

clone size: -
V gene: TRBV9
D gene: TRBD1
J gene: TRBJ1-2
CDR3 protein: CASSVGGETGTYGYTF
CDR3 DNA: TGTGCCAGCAGCGTAGGAGGCGAGACAGGGACATATGGCTACACCTTC

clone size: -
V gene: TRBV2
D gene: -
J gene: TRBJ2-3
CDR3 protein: CASRGGDPPTDTQYF
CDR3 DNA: TGTGCCAGCAGAGGAGGGGACCCACCGACAGATACGCAGTATTTT

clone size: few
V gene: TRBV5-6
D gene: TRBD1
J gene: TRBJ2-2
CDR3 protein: CASSPRTGAVTGELFF
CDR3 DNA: TGTGCCAGCAGCCCACGGACAGGGGCGGTCACCGGGGAGCTGTTTTTT

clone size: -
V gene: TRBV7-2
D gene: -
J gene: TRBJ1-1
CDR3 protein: CASSLDGVMNTEAFF
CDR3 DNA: TGTGCCAGCAGCTTAGATGGTGTGATGAACACTGAAGCTTTCTTT

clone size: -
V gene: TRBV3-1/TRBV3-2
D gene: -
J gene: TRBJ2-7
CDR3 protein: CASSPHRGGGYEQYF
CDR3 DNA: TGTGCCAGCAGCCCCCATAGGGGAGGGGGGTACGAGCAGTACTTC

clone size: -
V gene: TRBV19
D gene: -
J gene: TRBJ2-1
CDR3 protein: CASKERGNEQFF
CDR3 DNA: TGTGCCAGTAAGGAAAGAGGCAATGAGCAGTTCTTC

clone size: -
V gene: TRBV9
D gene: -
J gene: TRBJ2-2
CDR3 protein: CASSVGTGELFF
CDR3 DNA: TGTGCCAGCAGCGTAGGCACCGGGGAGCTGTTTTTT

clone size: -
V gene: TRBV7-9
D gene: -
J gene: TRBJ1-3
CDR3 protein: CASSLSGEAGNTIYF
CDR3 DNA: TGTGCCAGCAGCTTAAGCGGGGAAGCTGGAAACACCATATATTTT

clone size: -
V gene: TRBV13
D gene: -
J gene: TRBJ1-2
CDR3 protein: CASSLGIGHYGYTF
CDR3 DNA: TGTGCCAGCAGCTTAGGTATAGGGCACTATGGCTACACCTTC

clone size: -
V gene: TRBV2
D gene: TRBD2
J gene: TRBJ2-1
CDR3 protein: CASSERLAGEAFF
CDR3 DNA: TGTGCCAGCAGTGAAAGACTAGCGGGTGAAGCGTTCTTC

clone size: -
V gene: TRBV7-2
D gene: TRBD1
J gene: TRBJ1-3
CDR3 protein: CASSLAFRAGGNSGNTIYF
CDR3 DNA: TGTGCCAGCAGCTTAGCTTTTAGGGCAGGGGGGAACTCTGGAAACACCATATATTTT

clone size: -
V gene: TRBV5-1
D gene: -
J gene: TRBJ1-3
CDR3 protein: CASSESSGNTIYF
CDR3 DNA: TGCGCCAGCTCAGAGAGCTCTGGAAACACCATATATTTT

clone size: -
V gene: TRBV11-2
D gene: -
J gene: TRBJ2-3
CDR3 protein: CASSFIPDTQYF
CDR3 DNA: TGTGCCAGCAGCTTCATCCCAGATACGCAGTATTTT

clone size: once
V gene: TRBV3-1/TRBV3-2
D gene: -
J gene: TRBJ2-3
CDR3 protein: CASSQGVGPSTDTQYF
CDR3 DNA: TGTGCCAGCAGCCAAGGGGTCGGACCAAGCACAGATACGCAGTATTTT

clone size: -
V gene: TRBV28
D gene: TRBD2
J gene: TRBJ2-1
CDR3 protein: CASSPQGVAGGLNEQFF
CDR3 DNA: TGTGCCAGCAGCCCACAGGGAGTCGCGGGAGGGTTGAATGAGCAGTTCTTC

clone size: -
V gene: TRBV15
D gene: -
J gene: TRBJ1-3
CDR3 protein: CATSREGDTIYF
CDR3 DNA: TGTGCCACCAGCAGAGAGGGAGACACCATATATTTT

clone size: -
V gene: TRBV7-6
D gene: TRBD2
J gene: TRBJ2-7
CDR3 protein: CASSLGLAGALEQYF
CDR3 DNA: TGTGCCAGCAGCTTAGGGCTAGCGGGAGCCCTCGAGCAGTACTTC

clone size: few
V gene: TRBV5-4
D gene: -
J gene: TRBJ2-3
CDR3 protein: CASSFGADTQYF
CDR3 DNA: TGTGCCAGCAGCTTTGGTGCAGATACGCAGTATTTT

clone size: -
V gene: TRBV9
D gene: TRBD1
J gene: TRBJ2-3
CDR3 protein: CASRGQGGTDTQYF
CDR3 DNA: TGTGCCAGCAGGGGACAGGGTGGCACAGATACGCAGTATTTT

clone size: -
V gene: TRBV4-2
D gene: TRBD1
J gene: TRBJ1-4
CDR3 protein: CASSQEAYGTGGAREKLFF
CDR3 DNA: TGTGCCAGCAGCCAAGAAGCTTACGGGACAGGGGGCGCGAGGGAAAAACTGTTTTTT

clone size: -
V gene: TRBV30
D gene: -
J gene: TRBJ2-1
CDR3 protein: CAWRKGGLYYNEQFF
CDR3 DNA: TGTGCCTGGAGGAAAGGTGGGTTGTATTACAATGAGCAGTTCTTC

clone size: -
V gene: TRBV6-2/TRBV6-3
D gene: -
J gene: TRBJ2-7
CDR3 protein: CASSYPDSYEQYF
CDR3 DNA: TGTGCCAGCAGTTACCCCGACAGCTACGAGCAGTACTTC

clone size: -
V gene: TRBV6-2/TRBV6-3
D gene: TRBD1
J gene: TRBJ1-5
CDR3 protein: CASSYETGRQPQHF
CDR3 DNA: TGTGCCAGCAGTTACGAGACAGGGAGGCAGCCCCAGCATTTT

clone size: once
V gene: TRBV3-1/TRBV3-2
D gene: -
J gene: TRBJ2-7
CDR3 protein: CASSQGGSEQYF
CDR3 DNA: TGTGCCAGCAGCCAAGGAGGTAGCGAGCAGTACTTC

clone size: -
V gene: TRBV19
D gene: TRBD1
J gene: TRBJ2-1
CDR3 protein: CASSWAGQGLNEQFF
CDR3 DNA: TGTGCCAGTTCCTGGGCGGGACAGGGGCTAAATGAGCAGTTCTTC

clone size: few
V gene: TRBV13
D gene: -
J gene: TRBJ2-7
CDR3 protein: CASSFGQLVGEQYF
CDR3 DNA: TGTGCCAGCAGCTTCGGACAGCTGGTCGGCGAGCAGTACTTC

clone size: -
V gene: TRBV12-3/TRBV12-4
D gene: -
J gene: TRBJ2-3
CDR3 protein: CATRGTDTQYF
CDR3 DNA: TGTGCCACCCGGGGCACAGATACGCAGTATTTT

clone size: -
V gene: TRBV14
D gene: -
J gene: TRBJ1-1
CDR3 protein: CASSQDVRVYTEAFF
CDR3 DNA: TGTGCCAGCAGCCAAGATGTCAGGGTCTACACTGAAGCTTTCTTT

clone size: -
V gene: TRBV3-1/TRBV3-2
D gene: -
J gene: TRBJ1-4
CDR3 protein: CASSPYRQATNEKLFF
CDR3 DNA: TGTGCCAGCAGCCCCTATCGACAGGCCACTAATGAAAAACTGTTTTTT

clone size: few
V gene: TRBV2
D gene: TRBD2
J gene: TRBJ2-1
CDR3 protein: CASTLSEASGYNEQFF
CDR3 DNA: TGTGCCAGCACACTCAGCGAGGCTAGCGGTTACAATGAGCAGTTCTTC

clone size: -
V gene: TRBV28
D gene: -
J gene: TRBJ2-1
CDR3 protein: CASSPGSFLGANEQFF
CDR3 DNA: TGTGCCAGCAGTCCCGGGTCCTTCCTTGGGGCCAATGAGCAGTTCTTC

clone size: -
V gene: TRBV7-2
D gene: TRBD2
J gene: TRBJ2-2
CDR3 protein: CASSPRLAGDGELFF
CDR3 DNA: TGTGCCAGCAGCCCGCGACTAGCGGGGGACGGGGAGCTGTTTTTT

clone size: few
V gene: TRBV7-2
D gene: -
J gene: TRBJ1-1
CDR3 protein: CASSLDSLSTEAFF
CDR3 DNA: TGTGCCAGCAGCTTAGATAGTTTGTCCACTGAAGCTTTCTTT

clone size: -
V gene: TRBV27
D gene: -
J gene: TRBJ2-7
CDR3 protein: CASSAPGRSSYEQYF
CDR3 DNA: TGTGCCAGCAGCGCTCCGGGACGGAGCTCCTACGAGCAGTACTTC

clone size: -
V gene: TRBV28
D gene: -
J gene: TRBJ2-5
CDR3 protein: CASSPAGRQQETQYF
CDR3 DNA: TGTGCCAGCAGTCCCGCCGGCAGGCAACAAGAGACCCAGTACTTC

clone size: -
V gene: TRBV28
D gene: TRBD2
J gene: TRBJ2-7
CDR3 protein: CASGLGSHEQYF
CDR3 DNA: TGTGCCAGCGGACTAGGGAGCCACGAGCAGTACTTC

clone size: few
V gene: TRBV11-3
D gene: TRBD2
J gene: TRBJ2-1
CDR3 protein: CASSPGLVHNEQFF
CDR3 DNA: TGTGCCAGCAGCCCCGGACTAGTCCACAATGAGCAGTTCTTC

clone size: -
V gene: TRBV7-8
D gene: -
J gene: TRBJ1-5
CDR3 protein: CASSLKGKGNQPQHF
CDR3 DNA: TGTGCCAGCAGCTTGAAGGGGAAGGGCAATCAGCCCCAGCATTTT

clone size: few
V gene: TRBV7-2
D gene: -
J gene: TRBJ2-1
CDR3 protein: CASSLVSLEEQFF
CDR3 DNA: TGTGCCAGCAGCTTAGTATCCCTAGAAGAGCAGTTCTTC

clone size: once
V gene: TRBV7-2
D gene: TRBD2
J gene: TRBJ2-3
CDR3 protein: CASSAGLAGSTDTQYF
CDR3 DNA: TGTGCCAGCAGCGCAGGACTAGCGGGGAGCACAGATACGCAGTATTTT

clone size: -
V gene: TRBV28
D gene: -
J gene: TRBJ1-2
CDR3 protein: CASSFNAGYTF
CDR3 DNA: TGTGCCAGCAGTTTCAACGCCGGCTACACCTTC

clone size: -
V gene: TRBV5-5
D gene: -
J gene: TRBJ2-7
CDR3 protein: CASSSGGYEQYF
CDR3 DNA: TGTGCCAGCAGCTCCGGAGGGTACGAGCAGTACTTC

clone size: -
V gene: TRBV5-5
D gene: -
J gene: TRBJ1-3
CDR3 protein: CASSLDGPGNTIYF
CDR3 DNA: TGTGCCAGCAGCTTGGATGGACCTGGAAACACCATATATTTT

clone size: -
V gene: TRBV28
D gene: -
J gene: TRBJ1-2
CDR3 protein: CASSRNGGVNYGYTF
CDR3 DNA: TGTGCCAGCAGCAGAAATGGGGGGGTTAACTATGGCTACACCTTC